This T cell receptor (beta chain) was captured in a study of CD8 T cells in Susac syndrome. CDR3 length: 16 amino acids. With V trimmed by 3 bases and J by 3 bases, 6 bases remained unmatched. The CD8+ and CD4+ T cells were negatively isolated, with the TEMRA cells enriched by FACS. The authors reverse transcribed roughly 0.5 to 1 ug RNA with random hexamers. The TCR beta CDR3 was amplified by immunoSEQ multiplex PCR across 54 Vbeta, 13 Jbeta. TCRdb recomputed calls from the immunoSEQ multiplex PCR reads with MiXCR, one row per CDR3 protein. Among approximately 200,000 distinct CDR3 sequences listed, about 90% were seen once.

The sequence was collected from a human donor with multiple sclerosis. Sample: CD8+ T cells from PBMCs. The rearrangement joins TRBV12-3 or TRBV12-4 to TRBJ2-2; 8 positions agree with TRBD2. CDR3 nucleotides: TGTGCCAGCAGTTTGGTCCTAGCGGGTGACACCGGGGAGCTGTTTTTT. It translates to CASSLVLAGDTGELFF.